This T cell receptor (beta chain) was documented in a study of T-cell memory formation after mild COVID-19. Study-level results: Pre-infection memory carried some responding clones, suggesting that cross-reactive memory joined.

This clonotype has only a few counts. Its matching antigen is unknown. The V segment lost 4 bases and the J segment 5 bases; nucleotides outside the gene matches: 6. This CDR3 region has 14 residues. The germline CDR1 and CDR2 sequences are SGHKS and YYEKEE (reference sequence). TCRdb called the 5' RACE reads again in MiXCR, with one record for every CDR3 protein. Of fewer than 550,000 distinct CDR3 sequences listed, 20% are singletons. What was sequenced was PBMCs or a T cell subset sorted from them (not recorded which). The genes are TRBV5-5 and TRBJ1-5; 7 positions match TRBD1. The TCR sequence derives from an adult woman who had mild COVID-19 (a few samples of this study predate the infection). Cell type and time point are not known. CDR3 protein: CASSATGSYQPQHF. CDR3 bases: TGTGCCAGCAGCGCGACAGGGTCCTATCAGCCCCAGCATTTT.